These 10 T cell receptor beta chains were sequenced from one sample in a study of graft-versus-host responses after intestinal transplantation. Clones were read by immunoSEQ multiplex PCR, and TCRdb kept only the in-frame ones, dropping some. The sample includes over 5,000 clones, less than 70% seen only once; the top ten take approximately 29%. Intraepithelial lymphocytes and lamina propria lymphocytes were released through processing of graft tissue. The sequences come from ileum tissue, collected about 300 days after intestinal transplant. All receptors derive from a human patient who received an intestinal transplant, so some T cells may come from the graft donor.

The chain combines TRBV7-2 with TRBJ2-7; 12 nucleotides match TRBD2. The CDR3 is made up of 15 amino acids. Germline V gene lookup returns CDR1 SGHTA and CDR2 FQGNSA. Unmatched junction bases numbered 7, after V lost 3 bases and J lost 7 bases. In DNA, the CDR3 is TGTGCCAGCAGCTTTAGTACTAGCGGGGGGTGGGAGCAGTACTTC. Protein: CASSFSTSGGWEQYF.

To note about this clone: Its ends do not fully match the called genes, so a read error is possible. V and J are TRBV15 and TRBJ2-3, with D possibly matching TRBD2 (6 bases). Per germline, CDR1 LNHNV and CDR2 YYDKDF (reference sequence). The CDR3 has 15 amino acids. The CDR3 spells CATSRDRGGTNTQYF. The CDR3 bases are TGTGCCACCAGCAGAGATAGGGGAGGCACAAATACGCAGTATTTT.

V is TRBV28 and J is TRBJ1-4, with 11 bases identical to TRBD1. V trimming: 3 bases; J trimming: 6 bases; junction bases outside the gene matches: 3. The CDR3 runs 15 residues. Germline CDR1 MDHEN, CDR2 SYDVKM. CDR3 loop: CASSFGGQGDEKLFF. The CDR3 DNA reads TGTGCCAGCAGTTTTGGGGGACAGGGGGATGAAAAACTGTTTTTT.

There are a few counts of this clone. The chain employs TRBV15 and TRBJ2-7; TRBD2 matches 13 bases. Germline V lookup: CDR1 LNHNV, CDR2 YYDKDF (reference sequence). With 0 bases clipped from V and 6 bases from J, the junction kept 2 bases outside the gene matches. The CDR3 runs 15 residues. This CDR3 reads CATSREGTSGTEQYF. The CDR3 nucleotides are TGTGCCACCAGCAGAGAGGGGACTAGCGGGACCGAGCAGTACTTC.

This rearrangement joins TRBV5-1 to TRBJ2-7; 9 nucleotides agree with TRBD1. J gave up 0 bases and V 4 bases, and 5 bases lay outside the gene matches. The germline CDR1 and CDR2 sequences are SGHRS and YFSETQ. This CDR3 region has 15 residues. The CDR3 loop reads CASSPRTGASYEQYF. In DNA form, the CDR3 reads TGCGCCAGCAGCCCCCGGACAGGGGCCTCCTACGAGCAGTACTTC.

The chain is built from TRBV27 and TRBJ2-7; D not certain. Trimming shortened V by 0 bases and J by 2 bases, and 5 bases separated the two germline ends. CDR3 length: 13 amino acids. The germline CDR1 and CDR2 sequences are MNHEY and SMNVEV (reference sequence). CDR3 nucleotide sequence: TGTGCCAGCAGTTTATCCCGGGCCTACGAGCAGTACTTC. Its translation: CASSLSRAYEQYF.

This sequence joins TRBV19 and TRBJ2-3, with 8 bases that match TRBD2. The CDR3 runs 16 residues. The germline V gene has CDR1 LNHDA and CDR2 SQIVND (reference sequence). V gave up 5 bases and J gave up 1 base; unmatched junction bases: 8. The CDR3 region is CASSLGAGEGTDTQYF. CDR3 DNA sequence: TGTGCCAGTAGTCTTGGAGCGGGAGAAGGCACAGATACGCAGTATTTT. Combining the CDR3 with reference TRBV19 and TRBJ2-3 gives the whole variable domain DGGITQSPKYLFRKEGQNVTLSCEQNLNHDAMYWYRQDPGQGLRLIYYSQIVNDFQKGDIAEGYSVSREKKESFPLTVTSAQKNPTAFYLCASSLGAGEGTDTQYFGPGTRLTVL.

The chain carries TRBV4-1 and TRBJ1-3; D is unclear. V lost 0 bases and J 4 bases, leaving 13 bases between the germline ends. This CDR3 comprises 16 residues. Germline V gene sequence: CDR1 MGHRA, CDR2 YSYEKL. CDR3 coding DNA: TGCGCCAGCAGCCAAGAGTCGGCGACGGGAGGAAACACCATATATTTT. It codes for CASSQESATGGNTIYF.

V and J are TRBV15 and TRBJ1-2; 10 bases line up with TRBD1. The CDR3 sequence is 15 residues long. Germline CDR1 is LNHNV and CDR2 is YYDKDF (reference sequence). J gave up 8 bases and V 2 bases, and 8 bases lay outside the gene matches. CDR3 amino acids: CATSRQGQGMGGYTF. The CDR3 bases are TGTGCCACCAGCAGACAGGGACAGGGGATGGGGGGCTACACCTTC.

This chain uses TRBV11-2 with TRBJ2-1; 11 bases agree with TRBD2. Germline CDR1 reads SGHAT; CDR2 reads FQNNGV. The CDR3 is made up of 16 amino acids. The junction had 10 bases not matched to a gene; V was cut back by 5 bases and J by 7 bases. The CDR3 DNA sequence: TGTGCCAGCAGCCCTCAGACTAGCGGGGTGAGGAATGAGCAGTTCTTC. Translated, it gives CASSPQTSGVRNEQFF.